Listed below are T cell receptor beta chains from one sample, sequenced in a study of cytotoxic CD8 clonotypes in ibrutinib-treated CLL. The protocol was immunoSEQ multiplex PCR, while the TCRdb copy is restricted to in-frame clones and leaves out a portion. In the table there are around 19,000 clones, roughly 60% of which are singletons. Sequences were derived from PBMCs, sampled after 12 months of ibrutinib treatment. Receptors originate from a human donor with chronic lymphocytic leukemia. The CDR3 runs from the conserved cysteine through the conserved F or W. Fields, in order: clone size, D gene, V gene, J gene, CDR3 protein, CDR3 DNA. The D gene is left open where the match is weak. Some rows mark clone size as missing; the rest say once, few, many or name a class of expanded clone.

size: .
D: .
V: TRBV5-1
J: TRBJ2-2
CDR3: CASSLVIRETAGELFF
DNA: TGCGCCAGCAGCTTGGTAATAAGGGAGACCGCCGGGGAGCTGTTTTTT

size: .
D: .
V: TRBV19
J: TRBJ2-7
CDR3: CASSTQSYEQYF
DNA: TGTGCCAGTAGTACACAGTCCTACGAGCAGTACTTC

size: .
D: .
V: TRBV18
J: TRBJ2-7
CDR3: CASSPPSRSTYEQYF
DNA: TGTGCCAGCTCACCACCCTCCAGGTCCACCTACGAGCAGTACTTC

size: .
D: .
V: TRBV28
J: TRBJ2-7
CDR3: CASSPPGTTEQYF
DNA: TGTGCCAGCAGTCCCCCCGGGACAACCGAGCAGTACTTC

size: medium-sized
D: TRBD1
V: TRBV6-5
J: TRBJ1-5
CDR3: CASSYSQGAAQPQHF
DNA: TGTGCCAGCAGTTACTCGCAGGGGGCTGCTCAGCCCCAGCATTTT

size: few
D: .
V: TRBV27
J: TRBJ1-5
CDR3: CASSLRAGINQPQHF
DNA: TGTGCCAGCAGTTTACGGGCAGGGATCAATCAGCCCCAGCATTTT

size: .
D: .
V: TRBV28
J: TRBJ2-7
CDR3: CASRTNYEQYF
DNA: TGTGCCAGCAGGACCAACTACGAGCAGTACTTC

size: few
D: .
V: TRBV5-1
J: TRBJ2-1
CDR3: CASSLLRGIAYNEQFF
DNA: TGCGCCAGCAGCTTGTTGAGGGGAATCGCCTACAATGAGCAGTTCTTC

size: .
D: .
V: TRBV5-1
J: TRBJ2-3
CDR3: CASSEGGGDGTDTQYF
DNA: TGCGCCAGCAGCGAAGGGGGCGGGGATGGCACAGATACGCAGTATTTT

size: .
D: .
V: TRBV4-1
J: TRBJ1-1
CDR3: CASSHARQAAAEAFF
DNA: TGCGCCAGCAGCCACGCCCGGCAGGCCGCCGCTGAAGCTTTCTTT

size: .
D: .
V: TRBV19
J: TRBJ2-2
CDR3: CASRGHGKLFF
DNA: TGTGCCAGTAGGGGTCACGGGAAGCTGTTTTTT

size: .
D: .
V: TRBV4-1
J: TRBJ2-1
CDR3: CASSQGAPDSRQFF
DNA: TGCGCCAGCAGCCAAGGGGCGCCGGACAGTAGGCAGTTCTTC

size: .
D: .
V: TRBV10-2
J: TRBJ2-7
CDR3: CASSPASYEQYF
DNA: TGCGCCAGCAGTCCCGCATCCTACGAGCAGTACTTC

size: .
D: .
V: TRBV7-9
J: TRBJ2-7
CDR3: CASSRDIYEQYF
DNA: TGTGCCAGCAGCCGGGACATCTACGAGCAGTACTTC

size: .
D: .
V: TRBV5-6
J: TRBJ1-1
CDR3: CASSPGHRGRNMNTEAFF
DNA: TGTGCCAGCAGCCCGGGACATCGAGGGAGAAATATGAACACTGAAGCTTTCTTT

size: .
D: .
V: TRBV7-3
J: TRBJ2-6
CDR3: CASSQTHSGANVLTF
DNA: TGTGCCAGCAGCCAAACTCACTCTGGGGCCAACGTCCTGACTTTC

size: .
D: TRBD1
V: TRBV30
J: TRBJ2-2
CDR3: CAWTRQGGTGELFF
DNA: TGTGCCTGGACCCGACAGGGGGGCACCGGGGAGCTGTTTTTT

size: large
D: .
V: TRBV19
J: TRBJ2-3
CDR3: CASHGDTQYF
DNA: TGTGCCAGTCACGGGGATACGCAGTATTTT

size: once
D: TRBD2
V: TRBV19
J: TRBJ2-7
CDR3: CASSVTSGSFSYEQYF
DNA: TGTGCCAGTAGTGTGACTAGCGGGAGTTTCTCCTACGAGCAGTACTTC

size: .
D: .
V: TRBV23-1
J: TRBJ2-3
CDR3: CASISRRPGTLLDTQYF
DNA: TGCGCCAGCATTTCTCGACGGCCAGGGACACTTCTCGATACGCAGTATTTT

size: once
D: .
V: TRBV18
J: TRBJ2-2
CDR3: CASSRDTNTGELFF
DNA: TGTGCCAGCTCACGGGACACAAACACCGGGGAGCTGTTTTTT

size: .
D: .
V: TRBV2
J: TRBJ1-2
CDR3: CASSEAPWYYGYTF
DNA: TGTGCCAGCAGTGAAGCCCCCTGGTACTATGGCTACACCTTC

size: .
D: .
V: TRBV28
J: TRBJ2-7
CDR3: CASSLAGLGEQYF
DNA: TGTGCCAGCAGCCTCGCCGGGTTAGGGGAGCAGTACTTC

size: once
D: .
V: TRBV7-9
J: TRBJ2-1
CDR3: CASSPQYFESYNEQFF
DNA: TGTGCCAGCAGCCCCCAATATTTCGAGTCCTACAATGAGCAGTTCTTC

size: medium-sized
D: TRBD2
V: TRBV2
J: TRBJ2-7
CDR3: CASRLTSGSSYEQYF
DNA: TGTGCCAGCAGACTTACTAGCGGGAGCTCCTACGAGCAGTACTTC

size: few
D: TRBD2
V: TRBV4-2
J: TRBJ2-7
CDR3: CASSQGTSGTYEQYF
DNA: TGTGCCAGCAGCCAGGGGACTAGCGGGACCTACGAGCAGTACTTC

size: once
D: TRBD2
V: TRBV9
J: TRBJ2-2
CDR3: CASSVLAGNTGELFF
DNA: TGTGCCAGCAGCGTGCTAGCGGGAAACACCGGGGAGCTGTTTTTT

size: .
D: .
V: TRBV18
J: TRBJ1-1
CDR3: CASSAGENTEAFF
DNA: TGTGCCAGCTCAGCAGGGGAGAACACTGAAGCTTTCTTT

size: medium-sized
D: TRBD2
V: TRBV2
J: TRBJ2-7
CDR3: CASRRTSGSSYEQYF
DNA: TGTGCCAGCAGGCGAACTAGCGGGAGCTCCTACGAGCAGTACTTC

size: .
D: .
V: TRBV9
J: TRBJ2-7
CDR3: CASSTGQTHSYEQYF
DNA: TGTGCCAGCAGCACCGGACAGACGCACTCCTACGAGCAGTACTTC

size: .
D: .
V: TRBV11-2
J: TRBJ2-7
CDR3: CASSSHYEQYF
DNA: TGTGCCAGCAGCAGCCACTACGAGCAGTACTTC

size: .
D: .
V: TRBV7-3
J: TRBJ2-1
CDR3: CASSLRLAAYNEQFF
DNA: TGTGCCAGCAGCTTAAGGCTAGCTGCCTACAATGAGCAGTTCTTC

size: once
D: TRBD1
V: TRBV30
J: TRBJ2-6
CDR3: CAWSVTRTGGTAGANVLTF
DNA: TGTGCCTGGAGTGTAACCCGGACAGGGGGAACTGCTGGGGCCAACGTCCTGACTTTC

size: few
D: TRBD1
V: TRBV7-9
J: TRBJ1-2
CDR3: CASSLDRAGYGYTF
DNA: TGTGCCAGCAGCCTCGACAGGGCGGGGTATGGCTACACCTTC

size: .
D: .
V: TRBV7-3
J: TRBJ2-7
CDR3: CASSLSTGPSYEQYF
DNA: TGTGCCAGCAGCTTATCTACAGGCCCGTCCTACGAGCAGTACTTC

size: .
D: .
V: TRBV18
J: TRBJ1-4
CDR3: CASSPQGTATNEKLFF
DNA: TGTGCCAGCTCACCACAGGGGACGGCAACTAATGAAAAACTGTTTTTT

size: once
D: .
V: TRBV4-2
J: TRBJ1-2
CDR3: CASSQDLSESYGYTF
DNA: TGTGCCAGCAGCCAAGATCTTTCAGAGAGCTATGGCTACACCTTC

size: .
D: .
V: TRBV7-8
J: TRBJ2-3
CDR3: CASSLEAQGADTQYF
DNA: TGTGCCAGCAGCTTAGAGGCTCAAGGGGCAGATACGCAGTATTTT

size: few
D: .
V: TRBV6-1
J: TRBJ2-7
CDR3: CASRGGGWKQYF
DNA: TGTGCCAGCAGGGGAGGCGGCTGGAAACAGTACTTC

size: .
D: .
V: TRBV11-3
J: TRBJ2-2
CDR3: CASSSRDSNTGELFF
DNA: TGTGCCAGCAGCTCCCGGGACTCAAACACCGGGGAGCTGTTTTTT

size: .
D: TRBD1
V: TRBV4-1
J: TRBJ2-7
CDR3: CASSQTTGATYEQYF
DNA: TGCGCCAGCAGCCAAACGACAGGGGCTACCTACGAGCAGTACTTC

size: .
D: TRBD1
V: TRBV28
J: TRBJ1-1
CDR3: CASSPTDRGDTEAFF
DNA: TGTGCCAGCAGTCCTACGGACAGGGGGGACACTGAAGCTTTCTTT

size: .
D: .
V: TRBV7-8
J: TRBJ2-1
CDR3: CASSFFWGVRYNEQFF
DNA: TGTGCCAGCAGCTTCTTTTGGGGGGTAAGGTACAATGAGCAGTTCTTC